The TCR beta chain under discussion was sequenced for a study of brain T cells in children with intractable seizures. The table came from immunoSEQ multiplex PCR; TCRdb's copy has only in-frame clones and leaves some out. The sample records about 110,000 clones, 85% to 95% being singletons. This clone has a single count. Its specificity is not known. CDR1 is SGHDN, CDR2 FVKESK, per germline. CDR3 length: 14 amino acids. Trimming took 5 bases from V and 5 from J, leaving 15 bases between them. Study-wide points: Pre-surgery blood may have been undersampled, hiding some clones. Patients' HCMV serostatus was unknown; virus specificity rests on CDR3 similarity alone.

Material: peripheral blood, obtained at surgery. The receptor was derived from a boy under two years old with hemimegalencephaly and intractable seizures. The V gene is TRBV14, the J gene TRBJ2-5, with D possibly being TRBD1 (6 bases). Here the CDR3 DNA reads TGTGCCAGCAGCTCGCGAGGGGGAGTCGAGACCCAGTACTTC. Residues: CASSSRGGVETQYF.